This T cell receptor (beta chain) was identified in a study of cytomegalovirus exposure and HLA in healthy donors. Study-level results: Some segments of the V type, notably TRBV6-2 and TRBV6-3, were excluded as indistinguishable. There were several of the most significant clusters that appeared linked to common viral pathogens in a later analysis. A later analysis associated some 16,000 TCR beta sequences with HLA alleles at a 0.05 false discovery rate. The authors assumed roughly uniform sequencing depth across donors for presence/absence analyses.

V was shortened by 8 bases and J by 2 bases, with 17 bases between the two germline ends. The germline gives CDR1 MNHEY, CDR2 SVGAGI. CDR3 size: 15 residues. PCR employed 60 Vbeta and 13 Jbeta primers. This table comes from immunoSEQ multiplex PCR, and its TCRdb copy is limited to in-frame clones, with some not included. The data contain about 120,000 clones, 15% to 17% of them seen just once; the ten biggest clones take up 1.9%. As to this clone: Its target is unknown.

Sequenced sample: PBMCs. This sequence joins TRBV6-5 and TRBJ2-3; tentative D call: TRBD2 (7 bases). The TCR sequence derives from a woman between 18 and 29 years old in good health and CMV-seronegative. CDR3 loop: CASSRAGAITDTQYF. In nucleotides, the CDR3 is TGTGCCAGCTCACGTGCGGGGGCCATCACAGATACGCAGTATTTT.